The text below deals with one TCR beta chain. Its antigen remains unknown. The same CDR3 is also encoded by other DNA sequences in this sample. The method was immunoSEQ multiplex PCR; TCRdb's version includes in-frame clones alone and lacks a portion of them. Of 15,000 to 20,000 clones listed, around 97% are singletons. This record comes from a study of monozygotic twins with cystic fibrosis. General study results and limits: In this small cohort, shared CDR3 numbers showed no association with age, concordance or disease severity. Clonality was generally low (median approximately 0.009), higher in the most severe patients. In 13 of 16 pairs, V gene usage was closest to the co-twin's. Monozygotic CF twins shared more identical nucleotide clonotypes than unrelated patients.

V dropped 1 base and J dropped 1 base, with 10 bases sitting between them. The germline gives CDR1 LGHNA, CDR2 YSLEER. This CDR3 is 15 amino acids long. This clonotype originated in a woman aged 25-40 years with cystic fibrosis. The chain has TRBV4-3 and TRBJ2-5; no definite D call. Sequencing was carried out using blood. The CDR3 bases are TGCGCCAGCAGCCAAGTTCGGGCGCCCCAAGAGACCCAGTACTTC. Amino acid sequence: CASSQVRAPQETQYF.